These 28 T cell receptor delta chains originate from one sample sequenced in a study of gamma-delta chains in newborns, infants, children. TCRdb re-called the reads using CATT. The sample includes 9,000 to 13,000 delta-chain clones, 3% to 4.5% of them seen just once. Sequences were obtained from blood. Receptors originate from a child who was a newborn, infant or young child, either healthy, febrile or measles-vaccinated (not recorded which).

J is TRDJ1 and V is TRDV3; D is unclear. TCRdb supplies no J gene; here it was assigned by aligning the nucleotide sequence to germline. Germline values: CDR1 TVYSNPD, CDR2 GDNSRS (reference sequence). There are 14 residues in the CDR3. V dropped 0 bases and J dropped 0 bases, with 11 bases sitting between them. The CDR3 here is CAFRRAGYTDKLIF. CDR3 DNA: TGTGCCTTTAGGCGGGCGGGGTACACCGATAAACTCATCTTT.

The CDR3 loop is CALGAYLGDKLIF. DNA of the CDR3: TGTGCTCTTGGGGCCTACTTGGGGGATAAACTCATCTTT. V usage is TRDV1 and J usage is TRDJ1, with D perhaps TRDD2 or TRDD3 (5 bases each). The germline CDR1 and CDR2 sequences are TSWWSYY and QGS. The CDR3 contains 13 residues. V shed 4 bases and J shed 5 bases, with 11 bases lying between them.

This clone was observed a handful of times. The rearrangement uses TRDV2 and TRDJ3, with TRDD3 matching over 10 bases. This CDR3 is built from 18 residues. Losses at the gene ends were 0 bases for V and 6 bases for J; bases not matched to a gene: 7. Germline CDR1 is GEAIGNYY and CDR2 is EKD. The CDR3 protein is CACDTVLGDFQDTRQMFF. CDR3 nucleotides: TGTGCCTGTGACACCGTACTGGGGGATTTCCAGGACACCCGACAGATGTTTTTC.

The V call is TRDV1, the J call TRDJ1, with TRDD3 matching over 7 bases. The length of the CDR3 is 16 residues. The junction had 11 bases not matched to a gene; V was cut back by 2 bases and J by 5 bases. The germline V gene encodes CDR1 TSWWSYY and CDR2 QGS. CDR3 protein: CALGERLVTGDDKLIF. The CDR3 coding sequence is TGTGCTCTTGGGGAAAGGCTCGTAACTGGGGATGATAAACTCATCTTT.

This clone was detected only a few times. This may be a read error, as it is one base from a much larger clone. Distinct nucleotide sequences in the sample also encode this CDR3. This sequence joins TRDV2 and TRDJ1, with D perhaps TRDD3 (6 bases). CDR1 and CDR2 from the germline V gene are GEAIGNYY and EKD. The CDR3 covers 20 residues. The CDR3 loop reads CACDTISTPGEPLYTDKLIF. CDR3 sequence (DNA): TGCGCCTGTGACACCATTTCTACGCCGGGGGAACCCCTCTACACCGATAAACTCATCTTT.

This clone came up a few times. The J gene is TRDJ1, the V gene TRDV1; 9 bases fit TRDD3. The CDR3 spans 20 residues. Germline-derived CDR1 and CDR2 are TSWWSYY and QGS. J gave up 2 bases and V 2 bases, and 18 bases lay outside the gene matches. CDR3 DNA sequence: TGTGCTCTTGGGGAAGGGACCTACGTTCCGGGGGATACCGCAACCGATAAACTCATCTTT. Amino acids: CALGEGTYVPGDTATDKLIF.

The V gene is TRDV1, the J gene TRDJ1; tentative D call: TRDD3 (6 bases). V lost 5 bases, J lost 0 bases, and 13 bases lay in between. Germline CDR1 TSWWSYY, CDR2 QGS. The CDR3 extends over 15 amino acids. CDR3 sequence (DNA): TGTGCTCTTGGGAAAAAGTGGGGGTACACCGATAAACTCATCTTT. It encodes CALGKKWGYTDKLIF.

V is TRDV3 and J is TRDJ1, with 9 bases identical to TRDD3. There are 22 residues in the CDR3. V lost 1 base, J lost 9 bases, and 36 bases stayed unmatched. Germline V gene data show CDR1 as TVYSNPD and CDR2 as GDNSRS (reference sequence). This chain's CDR3 is CAFNIERPKFPMDTWGIGELIF. The CDR3 nucleotides are TGTGCCTTTAATATCGAGCGTCCTAAGTTTCCAATGGACACCTGGGGGATCGGGGAACTCATCTTT. The variable domain in full, completed from reference TRDV3 and TRDJ1, reads CDKVTQSSPDQTVASGSEVVLLCTYDTVYSNPDLFWYRIRPDYSFQFVFYGDNSRSEGADFTQGRFSVKHILTQKAFHLVISPVRTEDSATYYCAFNIERPKFPMDTWGIGELIFGKGTRVTVEP.

The chain employs TRDV1 and TRDJ1; tentative D call: TRDD3 (6 bases). CDR1 and CDR2 (germline): TSWWSYY, QGS. This CDR3 has 22 amino acids. Trimming removed 1 base at V and 3 bases at J, with 33 bases between. CDR3 DNA sequence: TGTGCTCTTGGGGAACGACTCCCATCACCCTTTCTGGGGATCCCAAGGTCCGATAAACTCATCTTT. Translating gives CALGERLPSPFLGIPRSDKLIF.

Comments on this clone: An end of the junction differs from the germline gene, which may be a read error. J is TRDJ1 and V is TRDV1; TRDD3 matches at 7 bases. Per the germline V gene, CDR1 is TSWWSYY and CDR2 is QGS. The CDR3 has 20 residues. CDR3 protein: CAPGGLNFPFRGTSPDKLIF. CDR3 nucleotides: TGTGCTCCTGGGGGGCTCAACTTTCCTTTCCGAGGGACTTCTCCCGATAAACTCATCTTT.

This clone was seen a few times. A much larger clone sits a single nucleotide away, making a read error possible. The identical CDR3 is also encoded by other nucleotide sequences in the sample. The chain combines TRDV2 with TRDJ3; 11 bases align to TRDD3. This CDR3 is 21 amino acids long. The V gene's germline CDR1 is GEAIGNYY and CDR2 EKD. This CDR3 reads CACDTAAGGYSSSWDTRQMFF. For the CDR3, the DNA is TGTGCCTGTGACACCGCGGCTGGGGGATACTCGAGCTCCTGGGACACCCGGCAGATGTTTTTC.

This clone was seen a handful of times. At one boundary the junction diverges from the germline segment, which might be a read error. The sample has other DNA sequences that encode this CDR3 too. The chain employs TRDV2 and TRDJ3; 9 nucleotides match TRDD3. Germline values: CDR1 GEAIGNYY, CDR2 EKD. The CDR3 length is 19 residues. This CDR3 is CACDTLLGERSWDTRQMFF. DNA of the CDR3: TGTGCCTGTGACACTCTACTGGGGGAGCGCTCCTGGGACACCCGGCAGATGTTTTTC.

V usage is TRDV1 and J usage is TRDJ2; 10 bases match TRDD3. The CDR3 length is 16 residues. The V gene end was trimmed by 8 bases and the J gene end by 8 bases; junction bases not matched to a gene: 14. Germline V lookup: CDR1 TSWWSYY, CDR2 QGS. DNA of the CDR3: TGTGCTCTTTCCTCTCCCGGGGGATACGCGGCTGCACAACTCTTCTTT. It yields the protein CALSSPGGYAAAQLFF.

Comments on this clone: Since a much larger clone is just one base distant, this may be a read error. Different DNA sequences within this sample yield the same CDR3. The J gene is TRDJ3, the V gene TRDV2; 8 positions match TRDD3. The CDR3 is 19 residues long. Per germline, CDR1 GEAIGNYY and CDR2 EKD. With 3 bases clipped from V and 0 bases from J, the junction kept 9 bases outside the gene matches. CDR3 DNA sequence: TGTGCCTGTGACCCTACTGGGGGTCATAGCTCCTGGGACACCCGACAGATGTTTTTC. Its translation: CACDPTGGHSSWDTRQMFF.

This clone is medium-sized (0.01 to 0.1%). The V gene is TRAV29/DV5, the J gene TRDJ1; the D is unclear. This CDR3 contains 20 residues. V lost 1 base to trimming and J lost 0 bases, with 28 bases between them. Germline V gene data show CDR1 as NSMFDY and CDR2 as ISSIKDK. This CDR3 reads CAASTRPRQRHPRYTDKLIF. The CDR3 DNA follows: TGTGCAGCAAGCACTCGCCCACGGCAGAGGCACCCGAGGTACACCGATAAACTCATCTTT. The whole variable domain, remainder taken from reference TRAV29/DV5 and TRDJ1, is DQQVKQNSPSLSVQEGRISILNCDYTNSMFDYFLWYKKYPAEGPTFLISISSIKDKNEDGRFTVFLNKSAKHLSLHIVPSQPGDSAVYFCAASTRPRQRHPRYTDKLIFGKGTRVTVEP.

This clone was counted a few times. This chain uses TRDV1 with TRDJ1; 10 bases map to TRDD3. V gave up 3 bases and J gave up 3 bases; unmatched junction bases: 28. The CDR3 sequence is 23 residues long. Germline V CDR1 and CDR2: TSWWSYY, QGS. The CDR3 bases are TGTGCTCTTGGGGAGGACCCCTGCTCCATTCCTAGCTGGGGGATAAGGGGCCCCGATAAACTCATCTTT. Protein: CALGEDPCSIPSWGIRGPDKLIF.

No V gene call was produced; the J gene was TRDJ1; the table's D call, TRDD3, was not checked against the DNA. The CDR3 is 19 amino acids. The CDR3 loop reads CALGELQPGWGLYTDKLIF. DNA of the CDR3: TGTGCTCTTGGGGAACTTCAGCCCGGGTGGGGGCTATACACCGATAAACTCATCTTT.

This clone was detected a few times. A far larger clone lies a single base away; this is likely a read error. Within the sample, other DNA sequences also encode this same CDR3. V and J are TRDV2 and TRDJ3; TRDD3 agrees at 7 bases. Germline V gives CDR1 GEAIGNYY, CDR2 EKD. V shed 0 bases, J shed 0 bases, and the junction held 4 bases outside the gene matches. The CDR3 covers 18 residues. The CDR3 DNA sequence: TGTGCCTGTGACACCGCTGGGGGCTACTCCTGGGACACCCGACAGATGTTTTTC. Translating gives CACDTAGGYSWDTRQMFF.

The V and J genes are TRDV1 and TRDJ1, with a possible D match to TRDD3 (5 bases). The V end was cut by 5 bases, the J end by 1 base, with 32 bases between. CDR1 and CDR2 from the germline V gene are TSWWSYY and QGS. The CDR3 is made up of 21 amino acids. The CDR3 reads CALGTTIHTGSRFKPTDKLIF. CDR3 sequence (DNA): TGTGCTCTTGGGACGACCATCCACACGGGGAGCCGGTTTAAACCCACCGATAAACTCATCTTT.

This clone rates as medium-sized. The identical CDR3 is also encoded by other nucleotide sequences in the sample. The chain is built from TRDV2 and TRDJ1; D is unresolved. The CDR3 has 14 residues. CDR1 GEAIGNYY and CDR2 EKD come from the germline V gene. V was cut by 0 bases and J by 4 bases, with 11 bases left in between. The CDR3 loop reads CACDTLAAFDKLIF. Here the CDR3 DNA reads TGTGCCTGTGACACCCTAGCCGCATTCGATAAACTCATCTTT.

This clone was seen a handful of times. Translating this DNA gives a protein that differs at residue 12 from the TCRdb one, which belongs to a much larger clone; a read error is likely, and the protein shown is this translation. The chain uses TRDV2 and TRDJ2; a possible D gene is TRDD3 (6 bases). Germline V gene sequence: CDR1 GEAIGNYY, CDR2 EKD. CDR3 length equals 17 residues. V was trimmed by 0 bases and J by 7 bases, leaving 20 bases between them. This CDR3 is CACDTMGGTLMIAQLFF. The DNA for the CDR3 is TGTGCCTGTGACACCATGGGGGGGACCCTTATGATAGCACAACTCTTCTTT.

The rearrangement links TRDV1 to TRDJ3, with D hard to call. The CDR3 contains 23 residues. With 0 bases removed from V and 1 base from J, the gap between germline ends came to 25 bases. The germline CDR1 and CDR2 sequences are TSWWSYY and QGS. CDR3 protein: CALGELKLGRTRHESWDTRQMFF. CDR3 in DNA: TGTGCTCTTGGGGAACTAAAGCTCGGTCGTACTCGACACGAGTCCTGGGACACCCGACAGATGTTTTTC.

V gene TRDV1 combines with J gene TRDJ2; D might be TRDD2 (6 bases). Germline CDR1 reads TSWWSYY; CDR2 reads QGS. The CDR3 length is 20 residues. The ends were cut back, 5 bases at V and 4 bases at J, with 29 bases in the middle. The CDR3 spells CALGPPPSIPRRGQTAQLFF. The DNA of the CDR3 is TGTGCTCTTGGGCCACCCCCTTCCATCCCTAGAAGGGGTCAGACAGCACAACTCTTCTTT.

Here the CDR3 DNA reads TGTGCTCTTGGGGAAAGTGGGGATACTGGGGGGGATAAGAGACTCATCTTT. It translates to CALGESGDTGGDKRLIF. This chain connects TRDV1 to TRDJ1; 8 bases map to TRDD3. CDR1 and CDR2 from the germline V gene are TSWWSYY and QGS. Trimming removed 2 bases from V and 10 bases from J; junction bases left unmatched: 18. The CDR3 runs to 17 residues.

The chain recombines TRDV1 with TRDJ1, with D perhaps TRDD1 (6 bases). Germline CDR1 reads TSWWSYY; CDR2 reads QGS. Trimming took off 7 bases at V and 1 base at J, with 19 bases between the two ends. The CDR3 totals 16 residues. As DNA, the CDR3 is TGTGCTCTTGTTCGTCCATATGAAATACCCACCGATAAACTCATCTTT. This sequence encodes CALVRPYEIPTDKLIF.

Points on this clone: This may arise from a read error, as a much more abundant clone is one base away. V gene TRDV2 combines with J gene TRDJ3; 8 bases match TRDD3. The CDR3 has 20 amino acids. The trim removed 2 bases at V and 0 bases at J, leaving 11 bases unmatched. Looked up from germline, CDR1 is GEAIGNYY and CDR2 is EKD. The CDR3 DNA is TGTGCCTGTGACAAAGTACTGGGGGGTACGCGCTCCTGGGACACCCGACAGATGTTTTTC. Protein product: CACDKVLGGTRSWDTRQMFF.

The sample holds a few counts of this clone. This sequence is one base from a far larger clone and is likely a read error. Other DNA variants within this sample encode the same CDR3. The genes are TRDV2 and TRDJ1, with 13 bases identical to TRDD3. Per the germline V gene, CDR1 is GEAIGNYY and CDR2 is EKD. The CDR3 consists of 17 residues. The V segment lost 1 base and the J segment 3 bases; nucleotides outside the gene matches: 7. The CDR3 nucleotides read TGTGCCTGTGACACTGTGGGTACTGGGGGATACGCCGATAAACTCATCTTT. Its translation: CACDTVGTGGYADKLIF.

By proportion, this clone is medium-sized. The chain employs TRDV2 and TRDJ1; 9 bases fit TRDD3. The CDR3 spans 16 residues. Germline CDR1 reads GEAIGNYY; CDR2 reads EKD. With 1 base clipped from V and 0 bases from J, the junction kept 5 bases outside the gene matches. The CDR3 spells CACDTLGDRNTDKLIF. CDR3 DNA sequence: TGTGCCTGTGACACTTTGGGGGATAGAAACACCGATAAACTCATCTTT.